A single sample gave rise to the 22 T cell receptor beta chains below, sequenced in a study of T cell responses to AZD1222 COVID-19 vaccine (dated by TCRdb to about 2021). The time point tag for this specimen amounts to: about 28 days (+/-7) after the second vaccine dose. The treatment or condition label for this specimen denotes: meningococcal conjugate vaccine given as trial control. The protocol used for the library was the immunoSEQ multiplex PCR assay. The table comes from immuneACCESS by way of TCRdb, which keeps in-frame sequences with V and J called. Part of the clones is missing from these tables; in studies checked, under half for an unresolved V gene and the rest for unknown reasons. The sample includes 200,000 to 250,000 clones, with about 95% observed a single time. The ten largest clones capture approximately 1.5% of the sample. Material: peripheral blood, obtained 28 days after the second dose of the MenACWY control vaccine. These receptors were obtained from an adult who received the MenACWY meningococcal vaccine as a control.

The chain links TRBV19 to TRBJ1-6; weak D call: TRBD1 (6 bases). CDR1 is LNHDA, CDR2 SQIVND, per germline (reference sequence). There are 14 residues in the CDR3. V lost 7 bases to trimming and J lost 9 bases, with 16 bases between them. The CDR3 bases are TGTGCCAGTAACCGTGACCAGGGGACTTCACCCCTCCACTTT. Its translation is CASNRDQGTSPLHF.

The rearrangement links TRBV2 to TRBJ1-2; D is uncertain. The CDR3 has 12 residues. CDR1 is SNHLY, CDR2 FYNNEI, per germline. The V end lost 1 base, the J end lost 8 bases, and 8 bases lay between the germline ends. The CDR3 nucleotides are TGTGCCAGCAGTGAAGAGGTGGGAGGCTACACCTTC. Its translation: CASSEEVGGYTF.

The rearrangement joins TRBV4-3 to TRBJ1-5; maybe TRBD1 (5 bases). Germline CDR1 and CDR2: LGHNA and YSLEER. There are 15 residues in the CDR3. Trimming stripped 0 bases from V and 7 bases from J, with 13 bases between. The CDR3 protein is CASSQDIGGWQPQHF. In nucleotides, the CDR3 is TGCGCCAGCAGCCAAGATATCGGGGGTTGGCAGCCCCAGCATTTT.

This sequence joins TRBV10-3 and TRBJ2-1; 8 bases align to TRBD1. CDR3 length: 16 residues. Germline CDR1 reads ENHRY; CDR2 reads SYGVKD. Trimming at V came to 4 bases and at J to 7 bases, leaving 12 bases not matched to a gene. CDR3 sequence reads: CAISAQQGVRGNEQFF. For the CDR3, the DNA is TGTGCCATCAGTGCACAACAGGGGGTCAGGGGGAATGAGCAGTTCTTC.

The chain couples TRBV19 to TRBJ2-3, with D possibly being TRBD2 (6 bases). Germline V CDR1 and CDR2: LNHDA, SQIVND (reference sequence). The CDR3 length is 16 residues. V was pared by 5 bases and J by 5 bases, with 20 bases between. Here the CDR3 reads CASSGEVGSLEDTQYF. CDR3 coding DNA: TGTGCCAGTAGTGGGGAGGTGGGGTCCTTGGAAGATACGCAGTATTTT.

This clone was recorded only once. This chain joins TRBV21-1 and TRBJ1-1. TRBV21-1 is assigned pseudogene status. CDR3 length: 11 residues. This CDR3 is CASLGGSEAFF. The CDR3 coding sequence is TGTGCCAGCCTGGGGGGGAGTGAAGCTTTCTTT.

This clone has only one observation. This chain joins TRBV2 and TRBJ1-1, with TRBD1 identical over 7 bases. Losses at the gene ends were 4 bases for V and 0 bases for J; bases not matched to a gene: 5. Germline CDR1 and CDR2: SNHLY and FYNNEI. The CDR3 length is 15 residues. The CDR3 coding sequence is TGTGCCAGCAGTGGCGGCGGGACAGTGAACACTGAAGCTTTCTTT. Protein sequence: CASSGGGTVNTEAFF.

This rearrangement joins TRBV30 to TRBJ2-4; a weak D match, TRBD1 (6 bases). Germline CDR1 is GTSNPN and CDR2 is SVGIG (reference sequence). This CDR3 region has 15 residues. Trimming cost V 0 bases and J 0 bases, with 9 bases left between them. The CDR3 region has the DNA TGTGCCTGGAGTGTTGGCAGGGGAGCCAAAAACATTCAGTACTTC. This sequence encodes CAWSVGRGAKNIQYF. The full variable domain, completed using reference TRBV30 and TRBJ2-4, is SQTIHQWPATLVQPVGSPLSLECTVEGTSNPNLYWYRQAAGRGLQLLFYSVGIGQISSEVPQNLSASRPQDRQFILSSKKLLLSDSGFYLCAWSVGRGAKNIQYFGAGTRLSVL.

This sequence joins TRBV27 and TRBJ2-3; TRBD1 matches at 9 bases. J gave up 5 bases and V 2 bases, and 8 bases lay outside the gene matches. Germline lookup yields CDR1 MNHEY and CDR2 SMNVEV (reference sequence). The CDR3 totals 16 residues. As DNA, the CDR3 is TGTGCCAGCAGTTTAGTCGGGGACAGGGATGGAGATACGCAGTATTTT. Translating it yields CASSLVGDRDGDTQYF.

The rearrangement links TRBV30 to TRBJ2-2; 8 bases align to TRBD2. Germline CDR1 GTSNPN, CDR2 SVGIG (reference sequence). The CDR3 runs to 15 residues. The J segment lost 4 bases and the V segment lost 5 bases, leaving 9 bases of the junction unmatched. CDR3 in DNA: TGTGCCTGGGAAGCCACCGGGGGGGGCACCGGGGAGCTGTTTTTT. Translated, it gives CAWEATGGGTGELFF.

The chain links TRBV27 to TRBJ1-3; D ambiguous. The CDR3 extends over 16 amino acids. V lost 5 bases, J lost 0 bases, and 14 bases lay in between. Germline V lookup: CDR1 MNHEY, CDR2 SMNVEV (reference sequence). The CDR3 loop reads CASSPPPARSGNTIYF. Written as DNA, the CDR3 is TGTGCCAGCAGTCCCCCCCCCGCCCGCTCTGGAAACACCATATATTTT.

This sequence joins TRBV11-2 and TRBJ2-7; no clear D gene. Between the trimmed V and J ends, which lost 5 bases and 1 base, there was a span of 9 bases. CDR3 length: 13 residues. From germline, CDR1 is SGHAT and CDR2 FQNNGV. The CDR3 DNA reads as TGTGCCAGCAGCCCCCCCGGTTCCTACGAGCAGTACTTC. Its translation: CASSPPGSYEQYF.

The CDR3 loop reads CASSLSTGGRSGNTIYF. For the CDR3, the DNA is TGTGCCAGCAGTTTATCTACAGGGGGACGGTCTGGAAACACCATATATTTT. The rearrangement uses TRBV27 and TRBJ1-3; TRBD1 matches 8 bases. In germline, CDR1 is MNHEY, CDR2 SMNVEV (reference sequence). The junction had 5 bases not matched to a gene; V was cut back by 0 bases and J by 1 base. CDR3 length: 17 amino acids.

The genes are TRBV11-2 and TRBJ2-1, with D hard to call. CDR3 size: 15 residues. V was shortened by 2 bases and J by 0 bases, with 8 bases between the two germline ends. Germline lookup yields CDR1 SGHAT and CDR2 FQNNGV. The CDR3 sequence: CASSLLVSSYNEQFF. CDR3 DNA sequence: TGTGCCAGCAGCTTACTAGTCAGCTCCTACAATGAGCAGTTCTTC.

The chain employs TRBV11-3 and TRBJ2-2; 7 bases match TRBD1. CDR1 is SGHNT, CDR2 YENEEA, per germline. J was trimmed by 11 bases and V by 4 bases; bases with no gene match: 7. CDR3 length: 13 residues. The CDR3 sequence: CASSYRQGTELFF. The CDR3 nucleotides read TGTGCCAGCAGCTACAGACAGGGAACAGAGCTGTTTTTT.

The chain combines TRBV5-4 with TRBJ1-2; 9 bases agree with TRBD1. This CDR3 contains 14 residues. Losses at the gene ends were 3 bases for V and 4 bases for J; bases not matched to a gene: 4. Germline CDR1 and CDR2: SGHNT and YYREEE (reference sequence). The CDR3 loop reads CASSSRDRAYGYTF. The CDR3, as DNA: TGTGCCAGCAGCTCCCGGGACAGGGCCTATGGCTACACCTTC.

The gene calls are TRBV28 and TRBJ2-7; 9 nucleotides align to TRBD2. CDR3 size: 16 residues. From germline, CDR1 is MDHEN and CDR2 SYDVKM. The ends lost 6 bases at V and 5 bases at J; junction bases unmatched: 14. The CDR3 sequence: CASSTLIMTSGHEQYF. The CDR3, as DNA: TGTGCCAGCAGCACCCTCATAATGACTAGCGGACACGAGCAGTACTTC. Drawing the rest from reference TRBV28 and TRBJ2-7, the complete variable domain is DVKVTQSSRYLVKRTGEKVFLECVQDMDHENMFWYRQDPGLGLRLIYFSYDVKMKEKGDIPEGYSVSREKKERFSLILESASTNQTSMYLCASSTLIMTSGHEQYFGPGTRLTVT.

The gene calls are TRBV19 and TRBJ2-7; 11 bases line up with TRBD1. The length of the CDR3 is 14 residues. The J segment lost 3 bases and the V segment lost 6 bases, leaving 4 bases of the junction unmatched. CDR1 and CDR2 (germline): LNHDA, SQIVND (reference sequence). This CDR3 reads CASRTGQGDYEQYF. In DNA, the CDR3 is TGTGCCAGTAGGACGGGACAGGGGGACTACGAGCAGTACTTC.

V and J are TRBV2 and TRBJ1-6, with D possibly TRBD1 on 6 matching bases. This CDR3 spans 13 amino acids. Germline CDR1 reads SNHLY; CDR2 reads FYNNEI. The V end lost 8 bases, the J end lost 8 bases, and 13 bases lay between the germline ends. CDR3 sequence reads: CASLGAGHSPLHF. CDR3 coding DNA: TGTGCCAGCTTGGGGGCAGGGCATTCACCCCTCCACTTT.

The chain links TRBV10-3 to TRBJ2-2, with D perhaps TRBD2 (6 bases). In germline, CDR1 is ENHRY, CDR2 SYGVKD. V lost 7 bases and J lost 0, with 12 bases in between. CDR3 length equals 15 residues. As DNA, the CDR3 is TGTGCCATCAAATTTGGGGACTCGAACACCGGGGAGCTGTTTTTT. Its protein product is CAIKFGDSNTGELFF.

The chain has TRBV19 and TRBJ2-7, with D uncertain. Germline V gene data show CDR1 as LNHDA and CDR2 as SQIVND (reference sequence). This CDR3 comprises 12 residues. The V end was cut by 0 bases, the J end by 6 bases, with 6 bases between. The CDR3 is CASSIDAGEQYF. The CDR3 bases are TGTGCCAGTAGTATAGATGCTGGCGAGCAGTACTTC.

This clone occurred once. V is TRBV6-5 and J is TRBJ2-2, with no clear D. The CDR3 consists of 14 residues. The germline gives CDR1 MNHEY, CDR2 SVGAGI. V shed 0 bases and J shed 5 bases, with 7 bases lying between them. The CDR3 coding sequence is TGTGCCAGCAGTTACTCGACGGTTACCGGGGAGCTGTTTTTT. Protein sequence: CASSYSTVTGELFF.